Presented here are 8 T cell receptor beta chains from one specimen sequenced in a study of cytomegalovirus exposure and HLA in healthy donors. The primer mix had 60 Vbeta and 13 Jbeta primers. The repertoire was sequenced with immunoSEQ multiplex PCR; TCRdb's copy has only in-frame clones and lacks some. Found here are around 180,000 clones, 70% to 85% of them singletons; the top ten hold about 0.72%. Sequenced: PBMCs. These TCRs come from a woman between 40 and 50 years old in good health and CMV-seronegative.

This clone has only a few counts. This chain's CDR3 is CASSFEGGQYF. The CDR3 region has the DNA TGTGCCAGCAGCTTTGAAGGGGGGCAGTATTTT. This sequence joins TRBV5-6 and TRBJ2-3; D perhaps matches TRBD1 (6 bases). The CDR3 consists of 11 residues. CDR1 is SGHDT and CDR2 is YYEEEE in the germline V gene. Trimming stripped 2 bases from V and 11 bases from J, with 9 bases between.

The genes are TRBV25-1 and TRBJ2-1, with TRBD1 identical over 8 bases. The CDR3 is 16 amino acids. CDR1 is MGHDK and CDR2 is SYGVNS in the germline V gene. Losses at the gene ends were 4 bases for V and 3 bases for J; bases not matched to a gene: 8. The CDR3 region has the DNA TGTGCCAGCAGTGCCCTCGCAGGACAGGGCTACAATGAGCAGTTCTTC. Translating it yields CASSALAGQGYNEQFF. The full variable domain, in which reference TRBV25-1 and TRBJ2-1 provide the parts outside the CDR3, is EADIYQTPRYLVIGTGKKITLECSQTMGHDKMYWYQQDPGMELHLIHYSYGVNSTEKGDLSSESTVSRIRTEHFPLTLESARPSHTSQYLCASSALAGQGYNEQFFGPGTRLTVL.

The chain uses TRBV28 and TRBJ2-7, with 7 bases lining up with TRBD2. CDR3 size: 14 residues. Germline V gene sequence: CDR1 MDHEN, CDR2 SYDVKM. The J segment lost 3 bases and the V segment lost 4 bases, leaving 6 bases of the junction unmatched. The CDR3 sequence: CASSWGGALYEQYF. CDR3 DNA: TGTGCCAGCAGTTGGGGGGGAGCCCTCTACGAGCAGTACTTC.

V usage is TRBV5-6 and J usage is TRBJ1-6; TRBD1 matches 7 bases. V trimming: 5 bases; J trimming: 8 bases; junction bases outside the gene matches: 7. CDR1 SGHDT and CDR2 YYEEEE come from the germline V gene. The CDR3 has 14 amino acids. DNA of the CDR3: TGTGCCAGCAGGCAAACAGGGGCGGATTCACCCCTCCACTTT. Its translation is CASRQTGADSPLHF.

The CDR3 bases are TGTGCCAGTAAACCATCCGGACAGGGTAACTATGGCTACACCTTC. It translates to CASKPSGQGNYGYTF. The chain links TRBV19 to TRBJ1-2; TRBD1 matches at 8 bases. This CDR3 has 15 amino acids. Germline CDR1 reads LNHDA; CDR2 reads SQIVND (reference sequence). The ends lost 7 bases at V and 1 base at J; junction bases unmatched: 8.

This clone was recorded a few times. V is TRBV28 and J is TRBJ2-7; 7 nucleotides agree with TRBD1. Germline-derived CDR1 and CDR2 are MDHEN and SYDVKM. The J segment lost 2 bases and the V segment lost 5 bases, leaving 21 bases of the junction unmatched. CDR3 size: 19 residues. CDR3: CASSRGLKGLQGTTYEQYF. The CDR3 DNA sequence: TGTGCCAGCAGTCGGGGTCTTAAAGGGCTACAGGGGACAACCTACGAGCAGTACTTC.

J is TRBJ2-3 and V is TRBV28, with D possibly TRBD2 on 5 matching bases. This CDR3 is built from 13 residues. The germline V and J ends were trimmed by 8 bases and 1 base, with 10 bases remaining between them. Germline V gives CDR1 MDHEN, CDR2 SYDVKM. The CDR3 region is CASSLVGTDTQYF. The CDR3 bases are TGTGCCAGCTCACTAGTGGGCACAGATACGCAGTATTTT.

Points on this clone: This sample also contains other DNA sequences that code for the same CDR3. The CDR3 DNA sequence: TGCGCCAGCAGCCTAACCGGGACTAGCGGCGAGACCCAGTACTTC. Residues: CASSLTGTSGETQYF. The chain is built from TRBV5-1 and TRBJ2-5; 11 bases are shared with TRBD2. The CDR3 sequence is 15 residues long. Germline V CDR1 and CDR2: SGHRS, YFSETQ. The ends lost 4 bases at V and 5 bases at J; junction bases unmatched: 7.